Reported below is one T cell receptor (beta chain). The sample is drawn from a study of cytomegalovirus exposure and HLA in healthy donors. About the research overall: Tens of millions of unique TCR sequences came from HLA-typed donors in an early release.

Nominally healthy donors were sampled, though unrecorded immune exposures were likely. From germline, CDR1 is SGHTA and CDR2 FQGTGA. This CDR3 is built from 15 residues. V lost 1 base and J lost 5, with 14 bases in between. Primers included in the PCR were 60 Vbeta and 13 Jbeta primers. Some clones are missing from TCRdb's copy, which holds only in-frame ones; the method was immunoSEQ multiplex PCR. The table lists 250,000 to 350,000 clones, roughly 90% of them singletons. The source of this sequence is a young woman in good health and CMV-seronegative. The V call is TRBV7-3, the J call TRBJ2-5; possible D gene TRBD1, 5 bases. Sequencing was performed on PBMCs. CDR3 nucleotides: TGTGCCAGCAGCTTAAGGCTAGGGGCTAGTGAGACCCAGTACTTC. Amino acids: CASSLRLGASETQYF.